This T cell receptor beta chain derives from a study of cytomegalovirus exposure and HLA in healthy donors. Comments on this clone: Its target is unknown.

Germline loops: CDR1 SQVTM, CDR2 ANQGSEA. V dropped 3 bases and J dropped 0; count of bases not matched to a gene: 7. The CDR3 length is 15 residues. The PCR had 60 Vbeta and 13 Jbeta primers. Source study methods: An analysis performed later counted 70 million to 90 million unique TCR beta chains (roughly 10 million of them shared). Assay used: immunoSEQ multiplex PCR; TCRdb lists only in-frame clones, some missing. D and trimming were read from the DNA, whereas the V and J calls and clone size are those reported in that table. Counted here are some 130,000 clones, roughly four fifths occurring once; the ten biggest clones make up around 11%. The study's findings and limits: Accurate prediction of most subjects' HLA-A and HLA-B alleles from TCR beta sequences was reported. Later examination showed HLA-associated TCR beta chains had greater clonal expansion than equally common others. A later analysis reportedly found fewer N-insertions in an Asian-associated ancestry cluster than the approximately 700-donor mean.

The sequencing sample was made of PBMCs. The chain combines TRBV29-1 with TRBJ1-2, with 7 bases fitting TRBD1. This TCR was recovered from a male donor in good health and CMV-seropositive. Here the CDR3 reads CSVEGRQGANYGYTF. In DNA form, the CDR3 reads TGCAGCGTTGAGGGGAGACAGGGAGCTAACTATGGCTACACCTTC.